This entry concerns a single T cell receptor beta chain. The antigen remains undetermined. The source of the sample is a study of beta chain features in type 1 diabetes. At the level of the study: Patients were similar to healthy donors in age and gender (as well as in cell yields). General observations from the study: Patients' naive, central memory and Treg TCRB repertoires seemed closer to one another than those of healthy donors. Among patients with Type 1 diabetes, TCRB CDR3s were moderately but significantly shorter in every one of the four CD4+ subsets. Type 1 diabetes patients had fewer VDJ junction insertions and more deletions.

CDR3 size: 17 residues. V dropped 0 bases and J dropped 2 bases, with 15 bases sitting between them. Germline CDR1 and CDR2: SGHDT and YYEEEE. Expressed TCRB transcripts got sequenced, as all isolated RNA was reverse transcribed. The protocol was immunoSEQ multiplex PCR, while the TCRdb copy is restricted to in-frame clones and leaves out a portion. The repertoire holds a few hundred thousand clones, roughly a quarter seen once, with about 0.012% in the top ten. This chain joins TRBV5-6 and TRBJ1-3; no firm D call. The clonotype comes from a woman in her thirties with type 1 diabetes. The sample comprised naive CD4+ T cells from blood. The DNA for the CDR3 is TGTGCCAGCAGCTTGGTGTCCCGGGTCGGAACTGGAAACACCATATATTTT. This gives the protein CASSLVSRVGTGNTIYF.